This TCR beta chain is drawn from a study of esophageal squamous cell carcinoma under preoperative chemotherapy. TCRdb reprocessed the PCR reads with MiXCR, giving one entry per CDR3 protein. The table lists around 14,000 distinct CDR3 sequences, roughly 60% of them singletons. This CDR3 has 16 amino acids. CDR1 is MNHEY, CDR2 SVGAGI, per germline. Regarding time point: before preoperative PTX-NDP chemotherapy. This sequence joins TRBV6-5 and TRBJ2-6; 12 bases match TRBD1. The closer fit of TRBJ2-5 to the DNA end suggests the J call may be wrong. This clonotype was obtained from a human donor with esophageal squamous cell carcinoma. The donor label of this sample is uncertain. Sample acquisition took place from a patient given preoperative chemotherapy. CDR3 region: CASSHNPGQGAYPQYF. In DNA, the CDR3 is TGTGCCAGCAGTCACAATCCGGGACAGGGGGCTTATCCCCAGTACTTC.